A single count supports the clone carrying this TCR beta chain. No antigen is known for it. This entry belongs to a study of cytomegalovirus exposure and HLA in healthy donors. Vbeta (60) and Jbeta (13) primers were used in the PCR. TCRdb's copy holds only in-frame clones and misses some; the assay was immunoSEQ multiplex PCR. Among 100,000 to 150,000 clones listed, nearly 80% were seen once. Study observations and caveats: Later findings reportedly placed an Asian-associated ancestry cluster below the approximately 700-donor mean for N-insertions. Among the most significant clusters, several appeared linked to common viral pathogens in a later analysis. Reports indicated that the classifier achieved high specificity and sensitivity in diagnosing cytomegalovirus status. Relative to equally common others, HLA-associated TCR beta chains showed greater clonal expansion in a later analysis.

The CDR3 runs 14 residues. Germline V lookup: CDR1 MDHEN, CDR2 SYDVKM. V was cut by 8 bases and J by 0 bases, with 12 bases left in between. Sequencing used PBMCs. This chain links TRBV28 with TRBJ2-3; D may be TRBD1 (5 bases). The sequence derives from a woman in her forties in good health and CMV-seronegative. Here the CDR3 DNA reads TGTGCCAGCTTTGACAGATCTAGCACAGATACGCAGTATTTT. It is translated as CASFDRSSTDTQYF.